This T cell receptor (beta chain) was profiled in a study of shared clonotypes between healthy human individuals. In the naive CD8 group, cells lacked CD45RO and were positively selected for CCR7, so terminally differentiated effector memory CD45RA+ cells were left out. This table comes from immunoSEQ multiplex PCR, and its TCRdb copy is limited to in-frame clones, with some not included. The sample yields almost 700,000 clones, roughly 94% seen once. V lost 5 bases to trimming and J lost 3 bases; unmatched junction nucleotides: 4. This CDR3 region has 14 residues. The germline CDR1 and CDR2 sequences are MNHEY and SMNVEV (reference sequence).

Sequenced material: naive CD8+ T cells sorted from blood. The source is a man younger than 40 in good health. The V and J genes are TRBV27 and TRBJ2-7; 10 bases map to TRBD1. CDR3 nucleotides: TGTGCCAGCAGTCCGACAGGGGGCTACTACGAGCAGTACTTC. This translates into CASSPTGGYYEQYF.